Reported below is one T cell receptor (beta chain). This clonotype is judged large (0.1 to 1%). Its antigen has not been determined. The sample holds no much larger clone one base away, and base qualities are not on file. This sample was included in a study of patients and donors after allogeneic stem cell transplantation (dated by TCRdb to the early 2020s). The CDR3 sequence holds 15 residues, the cysteine and phenylalanine included. The kept DNA is CDR3 alone, 45 bases in frame from the first base. A distance of 12 bases separates the germline ends of V and J, which lose 1 base and 6 bases respectively. The germline V gene specifies SGHTA as CDR1 and FQGNSA as CDR2. Libraries were built with RT-PCR. This sample was sequenced with a NextSeq 550. The public sequencing data were trimmed at Q25 with fastp and processed into clonotypes with MiXCR by TCRdb, which kept only in-frame beta chains. Entries that share a CDR3 protein sequence are merged under the most common genes and DNA. The sample contains just over 2,500 distinct CDR3 sequences, around 8.2% of them found a single time. Of the sample, 7.5% to 10% is held by the ten largest clones.

This TCR came from a human donor who was either an allogeneic HSCT recipient or a stem cell or donor lymphocyte infusion donor (not recorded which). It is not recorded whose cells these are; they may come from a transplant donor. The sequence joins TRBV7-2 to TRBJ2-2, and perhaps TRBD1 as D gene, on 5 matching bases. Sequenced sample: blood, either unsorted or a sorted T cell fraction (not recorded which). The CDR3 region reads CASSLGGQGAGELFF. The sequenced DNA: TGTGCCAGCAGCTTAGGTGGTCAGGGCGCCGGGGAGCTGTTTTTT.